This T cell receptor beta chain was captured in a study of molecular identifiers for immune sequencing clone quantification. Whole-study context: Replicates split RNA from around 20,000 or 99,000 naive CD8 cells five ways, and the researchers sequenced four portions.

Broader study findings: Highly expanded clones may be undercounted when identical TCR molecules share barcodes. Clones that had above 20 RNA copies took up over 98% of effector molecules but under 1% in naive cells.

Sorting recovered naive CD8 T cells on a CD8+CD4-CCR7+CD45RA+ profile. Concerning this clonotype itself: The antigen is not known.

MiXCR was run by TCRdb on the PCR reads, yielding one entry per CDR3 protein. The sample contains around 480,000 distinct CDR3 sequences, over 20% of which appear only once. Material: naive CD8+ T cells from blood, with Jurkat cell RNA spiked in. Subset meaning: FACS-sorted CD8+CD4-CCR7+CD45RA+ naive T cells. This TCR was sampled from a human donor in good health. Some libraries in this study had Jurkat cell RNA spiked in.

DNA for the CDR3: TGCAGTGCTAGATGGCCCGAGGGTACTGAAGCTTTCTTT. It translates to CSARWPEGTEAFF. The chain joins TRBV20-1 to TRBJ1-1; no clear D gene. In germline, CDR1 is DFQATT, CDR2 SNEGSKA (reference sequence). Trimming cost V 2 bases and J 5 bases, with 12 bases left between them. There are 13 residues in the CDR3.